This T cell receptor beta chain was captured in a study of T cell responses to AZD1222 COVID-19 vaccine. The CDR3 has 17 residues. Trimming removed 3 bases at V and 2 bases at J, with 18 bases between. In germline, CDR1 is MGHRA, CDR2 YSYEKL. Method: immunoSEQ multiplex PCR; TCRdb's copy keeps in-frame clones and lacks some. This sample yields about 75,000 clones, of which about nine tenths are seen a single time; 8% to 10% belongs to the top ten. On this clone: The antigen is not known.

Broader study findings: Once two AZD1222 doses were given, Spike-specific TCR breadth and depth went up.

The rearrangement links TRBV4-1 to TRBJ2-3, with D possibly called TRBD1 or TRBD2 (5 bases each). The sequence was collected from an adult who received the MenACWY meningococcal vaccine as a control. Material: peripheral blood, obtained 28 days after the second dose of the MenACWY control vaccine. The CDR3 sequence: CASSQPRQQRATDTQYF. As DNA, the CDR3 is TGCGCCAGCAGCCAGCCAAGACAGCAGAGGGCCACAGATACGCAGTATTTT.